The present entry profiles one T cell receptor beta chain with its context. CDR1 is SNHLY, CDR2 FYNNEI, per germline. The V gene end was trimmed by 8 bases and the J gene end by 0 bases; junction bases not matched to a gene: 6. The CDR3 extends over 14 amino acids. TCRdb keeps only in-frame clones here, not all; method: immunoSEQ multiplex PCR. The sample includes about 250,000 clones, 85% to 90% of them seen just once. This sample stems from a study of blood T cell repertoires in COVID-19. Study-level information: From T cells, B-cell-depleted T cells, or PBMCs came the material, which was cDNA or gDNA.

The chain couples TRBV2 to TRBJ2-7; 8 nucleotides align to TRBD1. Sequences were obtained from PBMCs or T cells enriched from blood (not recorded which). This receptor was identified in a man aged 35 to 55 who had recovered from COVID-19. The CDR3 sequence is CASRGQGVSYEQYF. CDR3 sequence (DNA): TGTGCCAGCCGAGGACAGGGAGTCTCCTACGAGCAGTACTTC.